This section outlines one T cell receptor beta chain sequence together with its context. Profiled with immunoSEQ multiplex PCR; TCRdb holds only in-frame clones, not every one. Found here are 65,000 to 75,000 clones, about 80% of them singletons; the top ten hold 10% to 15%. The CDR3 totals 11 residues. Germline V lookup: CDR1 ENHRY, CDR2 SYGVKD. This sample was taken from a study of blood T cell repertoires in COVID-19. The chain combines TRBV10-3 with TRBJ2-3; weak D call: TRBD1 (6 bases). Material for sequencing was peripheral blood. The source is a human donor in a cohort sampled during active COVID-19. The CDR3 spells CAGASTDTQYF. CDR3 DNA sequence: TGTGCGGGGGCGAGCACAGATACGCAGTATTTT.